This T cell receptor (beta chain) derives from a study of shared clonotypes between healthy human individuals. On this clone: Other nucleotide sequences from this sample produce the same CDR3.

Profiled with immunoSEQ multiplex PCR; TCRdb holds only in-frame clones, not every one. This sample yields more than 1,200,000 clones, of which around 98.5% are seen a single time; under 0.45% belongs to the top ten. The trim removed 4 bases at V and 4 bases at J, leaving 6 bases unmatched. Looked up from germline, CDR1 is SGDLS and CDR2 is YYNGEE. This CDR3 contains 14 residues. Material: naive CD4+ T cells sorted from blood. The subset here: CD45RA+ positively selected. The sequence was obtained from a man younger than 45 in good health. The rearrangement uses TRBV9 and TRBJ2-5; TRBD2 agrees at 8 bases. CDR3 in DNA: TGTGCCAGCAGCCCTGGGACTAGAGGAGAGACCCAGTACTTC. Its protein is CASSPGTRGETQYF.